These 15 T cell receptor beta chains share one sample of origin, sequenced in a study of blood T cell repertoires in COVID-19. The method was immunoSEQ multiplex PCR; TCRdb's version includes in-frame clones alone and lacks a portion of them. The sample contains 150,000 to 200,000 clones, 70% to 90% of which appear only once. The sample consisted of peripheral blood. The receptors come from a man between 65 and 80 years old with active or convalescent COVID-19.

This chain uses TRBV19 with TRBJ1-4; no firm D call. The CDR3 extends over 14 amino acids. The ends were cut back, 6 bases at V and 0 bases at J, with 8 bases in the middle. Per the germline V gene, CDR1 is LNHDA and CDR2 is SQIVND (reference sequence). The CDR3, as DNA: TGTGCCAGTAGGTACAGCCCAACTAATGAAAAACTGTTTTTT. It translates to CASRYSPTNEKLFF.

The chain combines TRBV18 with TRBJ2-1; tentative D call: TRBD2 (6 bases). The V gene lost 2 bases and the J gene lost 2 bases, with 10 bases spanning the gap. Germline V gene sequence: CDR1 KGHSH, CDR2 LQKENI. There are 15 residues in the CDR3. The CDR3 loop is CASSPGGMTYNEQFF. In nucleotides, the CDR3 is TGTGCCAGCTCACCAGGGGGGATGACCTACAATGAGCAGTTCTTC.

The chain links TRBV11-2 to TRBJ2-3; the D gene is possibly TRBD2 (6 bases). Deletions cut 5 bases from V and 2 bases from J, with 17 bases between. Looked up from germline, CDR1 is SGHAT and CDR2 is FQNNGV. The CDR3 spans 16 residues. CDR3 nucleotide sequence: TGTGCCAGCAGCCCCAGATTGGGGGGATACACAGATACGCAGTATTTT. It yields the protein CASSPRLGGYTDTQYF.

The chain has TRBV7-9 and TRBJ1-1, with a weak D call TRBD1 (5 bases). CDR1 and CDR2 from the germline V gene are SEHNR and FQNEAQ (reference sequence). The V and J ends lost 1 base and 5 bases respectively, with 17 bases between them. There are 16 residues in the CDR3. The CDR3 loop is CASSLVGDSLGTEAFF. The CDR3 DNA is TGTGCCAGCAGCTTAGTCGGTGACAGCCTTGGGACTGAAGCTTTCTTT.

This rearrangement joins TRBV19 to TRBJ1-5, with D maybe TRBD1 (6 bases). From germline, CDR1 is LNHDA and CDR2 SQIVND (reference sequence). With 6 bases removed from V and 2 bases from J, the gap between germline ends came to 20 bases. The CDR3 is made up of 17 amino acids. This CDR3 reads CASRGGEAWIRNQPQHF. CDR3 DNA sequence: TGTGCCAGTAGAGGGGGAGAGGCGTGGATCCGCAATCAGCCCCAGCATTTT.

The chain couples TRBV3-1 (or the pseudogene TRBV3-2) to TRBJ1-4; 7 bases align to TRBD1. This CDR3 is built from 15 residues. The germline V gene has CDR1 LGHDT and CDR2 YNNKEL (reference sequence). The J segment lost 5 bases and the V segment lost 6 bases, leaving 9 bases of the junction unmatched. The CDR3 DNA sequence: TGTGCCAGCAGTTTACGGGACAGAAGGAATGAAAAACTGTTTTTT. Protein: CASSLRDRRNEKLFF.

The chain has TRBV10-3 and TRBJ1-5; possibly TRBD1 for D (6 bases). Per the germline V gene, CDR1 is ENHRY and CDR2 is SYGVKD. The V end was cut by 4 bases, the J end by 2 bases, with 12 bases between. CDR3 length equals 15 residues. CDR3 in amino acids: CAISGVGGGNQPQHF. CDR3 DNA: TGTGCCATCAGTGGGGTAGGGGGGGGCAATCAGCCCCAGCATTTT.

The V call is TRBV5-1, the J call TRBJ2-2, with TRBD2 matching 7 bases. This CDR3 has 17 amino acids. Looked up from germline, CDR1 is SGHRS and CDR2 is YFSETQ. The V gene end was trimmed by 2 bases and the J gene end by 5 bases; junction bases not matched to a gene: 12. The CDR3 DNA reads as TGCGCCAGCAGCTTCAGTCGGAGTCAGGGAGGGACCGGGGAGCTGTTTTTT. This codes for CASSFSRSQGGTGELFF.

V and J are TRBV19 and TRBJ2-1, with 9 positions matching TRBD2. CDR1 and CDR2 (germline): LNHDA, SQIVND (reference sequence). Losses at the gene ends were 5 bases for V and 9 bases for J; bases not matched to a gene: 17. The CDR3 length is 17 residues. This CDR3 is CASSVPPRERGALEQFF. The CDR3 nucleotides read TGTGCCAGTAGTGTACCGCCTAGGGAGCGGGGGGCCCTTGAGCAGTTCTTC.

The table lists this clone with a few counts. The chain links TRBV11-2 to TRBJ2-2, with TRBD1 matching 7 bases. Unmatched junction bases numbered 9, after V lost 4 bases and J lost 1 base. Per the germline V gene, CDR1 is SGHAT and CDR2 is FQNNGV. The CDR3 loop spans 17 amino acids. Here the CDR3 DNA reads TGTGCCAGCAGCTCGCAAGGGGACAGCTTGAACACCGGGGAGCTGTTTTTT. The encoded protein is CASSSQGDSLNTGELFF.

The V gene is TRBV7-9, the J gene TRBJ2-3, with 11 bases fitting TRBD2. This CDR3 contains 18 residues. CDR1 and CDR2 from the germline V gene are SEHNR and FQNEAQ (reference sequence). V lost 0 bases, J lost 0 bases, and 5 bases stayed unmatched. The chain's CDR3 is CASSLAATSGGSTDTQYF. CDR3 nucleotide sequence: TGTGCCAGCAGCTTAGCCGCTACTAGCGGGGGAAGCACAGATACGCAGTATTTT.

The chain uses TRBV7-9 and TRBJ1-4, with 9 positions matching TRBD1. The length of the CDR3 is 15 residues. Germline CDR1 reads SEHNR; CDR2 reads FQNEAQ (reference sequence). J was trimmed by 5 bases and V by 6 bases; bases with no gene match: 7. The CDR3 spells CASSSGTGPNEKLFF. CDR3 in DNA: TGTGCCAGCAGTTCAGGGACAGGGCCAAATGAAAAACTGTTTTTT.

J is TRBJ1-1 and V is TRBV7-9; TRBD1 is a possible D gene (5 bases). This CDR3 spans 15 amino acids. Looked up from germline, CDR1 is SEHNR and CDR2 is FQNEAQ (reference sequence). Trimming cost V 5 bases and J 5 bases, with 18 bases left between them. The CDR3 reads CASSKVGAGETEAFF. CDR3 nucleotide sequence: TGTGCCAGCAGCAAAGTGGGTGCGGGGGAAACTGAAGCTTTCTTT.

This clone was seen a few times. Other DNA sequences of this sample code for an identical CDR3. The chain has TRBV12-3 or TRBV12-4 and TRBJ1-2, with 8 nucleotides matching TRBD1. This CDR3 has 13 residues. V was pared by 6 bases and J by 3 bases, with 3 bases of the junction left unmatched. CDR3: CASSPDRDYGYTF. For the CDR3, the DNA is TGTGCCAGCAGCCCGGACAGGGACTATGGCTACACCTTC.

This CDR3 is CASSPREWPGQGQETQYF. DNA of the CDR3: TGCGCCAGCAGCCCCCGGGAGTGGCCGGGACAGGGCCAAGAGACCCAGTACTTC. This sequence joins TRBV5-1 and TRBJ2-5, with TRBD1 identical over 9 bases. Germline CDR1 and CDR2: SGHRS and YFSETQ. The V segment lost 4 bases and the J segment 1 base; nucleotides outside the gene matches: 14. This CDR3 is 18 amino acids long. Based on the CDR3 plus reference TRBV5-1 and TRBJ2-5, the full variable domain is KAGVTQTPRYLIKTRGQQVTLSCSPISGHRSVSWYQQTPGQGLQFLFEYFSETQRNKGNFPGRFSGRQFSNSRSEMNVSTLELGDSALYLCASSPREWPGQGQETQYFGPGTRLLVL.